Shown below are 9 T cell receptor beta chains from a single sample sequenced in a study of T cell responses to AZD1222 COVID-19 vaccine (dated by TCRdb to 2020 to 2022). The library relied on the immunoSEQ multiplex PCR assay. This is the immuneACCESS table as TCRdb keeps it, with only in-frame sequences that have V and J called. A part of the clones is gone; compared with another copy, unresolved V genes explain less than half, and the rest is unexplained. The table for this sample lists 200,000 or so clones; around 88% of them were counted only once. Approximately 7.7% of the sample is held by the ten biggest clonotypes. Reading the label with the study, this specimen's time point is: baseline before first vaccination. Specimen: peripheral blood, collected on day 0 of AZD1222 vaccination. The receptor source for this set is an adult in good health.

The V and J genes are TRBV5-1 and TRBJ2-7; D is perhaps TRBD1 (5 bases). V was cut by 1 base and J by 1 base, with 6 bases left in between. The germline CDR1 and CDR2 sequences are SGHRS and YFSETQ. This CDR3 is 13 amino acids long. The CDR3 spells CASSLRTSYEQYF. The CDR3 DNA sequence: TGCGCCAGCAGCTTGAGGACATCCTACGAGCAGTACTTC. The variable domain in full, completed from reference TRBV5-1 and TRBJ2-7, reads KAGVTQTPRYLIKTRGQQVTLSCSPISGHRSVSWYQQTPGQGLQFLFEYFSETQRNKGNFPGRFSGRQFSNSRSEMNVSTLELGDSALYLCASSLRTSYEQYFGPGTRLTVT.

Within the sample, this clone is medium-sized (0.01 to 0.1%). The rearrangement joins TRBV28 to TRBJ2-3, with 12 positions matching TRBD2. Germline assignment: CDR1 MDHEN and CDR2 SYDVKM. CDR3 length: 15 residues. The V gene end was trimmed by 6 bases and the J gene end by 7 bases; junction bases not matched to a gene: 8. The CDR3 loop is CASSEGLAGTYTQYF. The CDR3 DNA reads TGTGCCAGCAGCGAAGGACTAGCGGGGACTTATACGCAGTATTTT.

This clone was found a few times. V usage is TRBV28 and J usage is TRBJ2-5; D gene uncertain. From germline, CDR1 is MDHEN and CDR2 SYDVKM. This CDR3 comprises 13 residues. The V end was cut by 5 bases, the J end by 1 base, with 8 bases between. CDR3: CASSRASQETQYF. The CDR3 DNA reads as TGTGCCAGCAGTCGAGCGTCCCAAGAGACCCAGTACTTC. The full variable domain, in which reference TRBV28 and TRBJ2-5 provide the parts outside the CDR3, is DVKVTQSSRYLVKRTGEKVFLECVQDMDHENMFWYRQDPGLGLRLIYFSYDVKMKEKGDIPEGYSVSREKKERFSLILESASTNQTSMYLCASSRASQETQYFGPGTRLLVL.

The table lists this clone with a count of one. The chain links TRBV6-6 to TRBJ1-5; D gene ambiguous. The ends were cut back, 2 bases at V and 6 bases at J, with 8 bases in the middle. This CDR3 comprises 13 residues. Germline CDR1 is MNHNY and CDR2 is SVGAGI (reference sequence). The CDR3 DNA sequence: TGTGCCAGCAGTTACCACGTGGGTCAGCCCCAGCATTTT. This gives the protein CASSYHVGQPQHF.

The CDR3 protein is CASNPGGTQETQYF. CDR3 sequence (DNA): TGTGCCAGCAATCCGGGGGGGACCCAAGAGACCCAGTACTTC. The rearrangement joins TRBV9 to TRBJ2-5; 8 nucleotides line up with TRBD2. The V segment lost 6 bases and the J segment 1 base; nucleotides outside the gene matches: 5. The length of the CDR3 is 14 residues. Germline V CDR1 and CDR2: SGDLS, YYNGEE.

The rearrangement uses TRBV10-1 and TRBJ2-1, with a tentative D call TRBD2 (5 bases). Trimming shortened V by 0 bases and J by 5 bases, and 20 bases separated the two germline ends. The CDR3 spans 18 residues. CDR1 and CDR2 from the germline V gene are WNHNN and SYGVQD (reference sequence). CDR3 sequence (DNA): TGCGCCAGCAGTGAGTCGGCGGGTTGGGGTTCTCTCGACAATGAGCAGTTCTTC. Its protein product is CASSESAGWGSLDNEQFF.

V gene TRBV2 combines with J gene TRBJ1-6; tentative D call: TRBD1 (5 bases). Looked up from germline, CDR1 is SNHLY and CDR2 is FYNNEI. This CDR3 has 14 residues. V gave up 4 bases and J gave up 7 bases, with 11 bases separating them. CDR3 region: CASSALGENSPLHF. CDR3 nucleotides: TGTGCCAGCAGTGCATTAGGGGAAAATTCACCCCTCCACTTT.

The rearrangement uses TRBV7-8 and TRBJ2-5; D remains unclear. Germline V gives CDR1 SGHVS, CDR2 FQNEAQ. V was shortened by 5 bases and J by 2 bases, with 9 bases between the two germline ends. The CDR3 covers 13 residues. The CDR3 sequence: CASSPQEQETQYF. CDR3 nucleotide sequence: TGTGCCAGCAGCCCCCAGGAACAAGAGACCCAGTACTTC.

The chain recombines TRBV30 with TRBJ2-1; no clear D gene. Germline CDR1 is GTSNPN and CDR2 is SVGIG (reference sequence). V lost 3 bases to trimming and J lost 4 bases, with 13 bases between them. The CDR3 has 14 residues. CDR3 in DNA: TGTGCCTGGAGATCTTACGCCGCATACAATGAGCAGTTCTTC. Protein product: CAWRSYAAYNEQFF. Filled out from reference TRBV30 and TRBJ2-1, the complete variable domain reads SQTIHQWPATLVQPVGSPLSLECTVEGTSNPNLYWYRQAAGRGLQLLFYSVGIGQISSEVPQNLSASRPQDRQFILSSKKLLLSDSGFYLCAWRSYAAYNEQFFGPGTRLTVL.